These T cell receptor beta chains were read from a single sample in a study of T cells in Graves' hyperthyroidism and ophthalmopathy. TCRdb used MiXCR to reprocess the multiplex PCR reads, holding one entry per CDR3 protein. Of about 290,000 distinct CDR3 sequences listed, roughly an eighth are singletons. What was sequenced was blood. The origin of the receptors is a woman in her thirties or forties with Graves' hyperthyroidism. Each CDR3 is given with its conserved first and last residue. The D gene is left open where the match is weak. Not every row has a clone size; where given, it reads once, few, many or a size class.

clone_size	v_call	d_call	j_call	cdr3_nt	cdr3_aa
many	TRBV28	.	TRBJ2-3	TGTGCCAGCAGTCCACACGGGCGCCCAGATACGCAGTATTTT	CASSPHGRPDTQYF
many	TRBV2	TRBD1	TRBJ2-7	TGTGCCAGCAGCGGACAGGGATGGAACGAGCAGTACTTC	CASSGQGWNEQYF
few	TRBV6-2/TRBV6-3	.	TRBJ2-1	TGTGCCAGCAGTTGGCTGCTGGCGGGAATGGGGAATGAGCAGTTCTTC	CASSWLLAGMGNEQFF
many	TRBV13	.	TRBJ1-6	TGTGCCAGCAGCCCCGGACCGGAATCCAATTCACCCCTCCACTTT	CASSPGPESNSPLHF
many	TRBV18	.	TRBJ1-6	TGTGCCAGCTCACCGGATAATTCACCCCTCCACTTT	CASSPDNSPLHF
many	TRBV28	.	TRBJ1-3	TGTGCCAGCAGTTTGCCCTCTGGAAACACCATATATTTT	CASSLPSGNTIYF
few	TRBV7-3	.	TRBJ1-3	TGTGCCAGCAGTCGACAGCACGGCTCTGGAAACACCATATATTTT	CASSRQHGSGNTIYF
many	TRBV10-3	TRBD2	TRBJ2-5	TGTGCCATCAGTGGCCCCAGCGGGACCCAAGAGACCCAGTACTTC	CAISGPSGTQETQYF
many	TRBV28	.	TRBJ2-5	TGTGCCAGCAGTTCTCCGGGAGAGTTTATGGGAGAGACCCAGTACTTC	CASSSPGEFMGETQYF
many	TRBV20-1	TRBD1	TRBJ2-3	TGCAGTGCTAGAGATATGAGGGGGCCAGATACGCAGTATTTT	CSARDMRGPDTQYF
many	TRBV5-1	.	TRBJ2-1	TGCGCCAGCAGGACCGGGGGCGGATACAATGAGCAGTTCTTC	CASRTGGGYNEQFF
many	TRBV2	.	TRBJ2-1	TGTGCCAGCACCCGGGCCACCTCCTACAATGAGCAGTTCTTC	CASTRATSYNEQFF
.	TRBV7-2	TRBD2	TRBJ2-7	TGTGCCAGCAGCTTAGATTGGCTAGCGGGTGCCCAGTTCGAGCAGTACTTC	CASSLDWLAGAQFEQYF
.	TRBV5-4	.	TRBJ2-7	TGTGCCAGCAGCCACAAGGACGGTCGATACGAGCAGTACTTC	CASSHKDGRYEQYF
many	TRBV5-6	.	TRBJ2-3	TGTGCCAGCACCCCACGGGGGAGCGGTGAAGATACGCAGTATTTT	CASTPRGSGEDTQYF
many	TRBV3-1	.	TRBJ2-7	TGTGCCAGCAGCCTACCCACTAGCAGACACTACGAGCAGTACTTC	CASSLPTSRHYEQYF
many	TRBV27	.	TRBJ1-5	TGTGCCAGCAGTTTACTCCAGGGCAGTCAGCCCCAGCATTTT	CASSLLQGSQPQHF